The next 32 T cell receptor beta chains were all read from a single sample in a study of CD8 T cells in ankylosing spondylitis. TCRdb reprocessed the 5' RACE reads with MiXCR, giving one entry per CDR3 protein. The sample has 470,000 or so distinct CDR3 sequences, roughly 26% seen once. Which antigens these TCRs recognize remains unknown. Whole-study findings and limits: A motif in TCR beta, a set of under ten highly homologous variants, appeared characteristic of ankylosing spondylitis blood.

Source material: blood, either unsorted or a sorted T cell fraction (not recorded which). The receptors were sampled from a male donor with ankylosing spondylitis.

V is TRBV20-1 and J is TRBJ1-1; perhaps TRBD1 as D (5 bases). There are 14 residues in the CDR3. Trimming removed 5 bases at V and 2 bases at J, with 15 bases between. CDR1 is DFQATT, CDR2 SNEGSKA, per germline (reference sequence). The CDR3 is CSAPRPGSNTEAFF. As DNA, the CDR3 is TGCAGTGCTCCTCGGCCAGGGAGCAACACTGAAGCTTTCTTT.

This sequence joins TRBV12-3 or TRBV12-4 and TRBJ2-2; perhaps TRBD1 as D (5 bases). The CDR3 sequence is 16 residues long. Trimming shortened V by 6 bases and J by 2 bases, and 16 bases separated the two germline ends. The CDR3: CASSHNTRGNTGELFF. CDR3 DNA sequence: TGTGCCAGCAGCCACAACACAAGGGGAAACACCGGGGAGCTGTTTTTT.

There are many counts of this clonotype. V and J are TRBV10-1 and TRBJ2-7, with 10 bases aligning to TRBD2. CDR3 length equals 14 residues. V was pared by 3 bases and J by 5 bases, with 4 bases of the junction left unmatched. From germline, CDR1 is WNHNN and CDR2 SYGVQD (reference sequence). The CDR3 loop is CASSDLAGGHEQYF. The DNA of the CDR3 is TGCGCCAGCAGTGATTTAGCGGGAGGCCACGAGCAGTACTTC.

CDR3 loop: CASSFLSRGGDWTQYF. The CDR3 DNA is TGTGCCAGCAGCTTCCTCTCTAGGGGAGGCGATTGGACCCAGTACTTC. The chain is built from TRBV7-2 and TRBJ2-5, with D perhaps TRBD2 (6 bases). Trimming pared 3 bases from V and 7 bases from J, leaving 21 bases between. Germline-derived CDR1 and CDR2 are SGHTA and FQGNSA. The CDR3 is 16 amino acids.

This clonotype was counted a few times. The chain combines TRBV20-1 with TRBJ1-1; 7 nucleotides match TRBD1. CDR1 and CDR2 (germline): DFQATT, SNEGSKA (reference sequence). V was pared by 6 bases and J by 3 bases, with 7 bases of the junction left unmatched. The CDR3 is 13 amino acids. The CDR3 nucleotides read TGCAGTGCAAACAGGGGCAGGGACACTGAAGCTTTCTTT. Its translation: CSANRGRDTEAFF.

The sample holds a few counts of this clonotype. This chain links TRBV21-1 with TRBJ2-7; TRBD1 is the table's D call and was not checked against the DNA. TRBV21-1 is shown as a pseudogene. The CDR3 extends over 15 amino acids. The CDR3 is CASSPWDRDIYEQYF. The CDR3, as DNA: TGTGCCAGCAGCCCTTGGGACAGGGACATCTACGAGCAGTACTTC.

This chain joins TRBV20-1 and TRBJ1-1; 7 bases fit TRBD1. CDR1 and CDR2 from the germline V gene are DFQATT and SNEGSKA (reference sequence). The CDR3 is 14 residues long. V was pared by 3 bases and J by 7 bases, with 11 bases of the junction left unmatched. The CDR3 DNA is TGCAGTGCTAGTTCCGGACAGGCAGCAGATGAAGCTTTCTTT. This sequence encodes CSASSGQAADEAFF.

The genes are TRBV4-2 and TRBJ2-3, with 9 bases fitting TRBD2. The CDR3 consists of 16 residues. The J segment lost 2 bases and the V segment lost 2 bases, leaving 5 bases of the junction unmatched. Germline CDR1 is LGHNA and CDR2 is YNFKEQ. As DNA, the CDR3 is TGTGCCAGCAGCCAACTCCTAGCGGGAAACACAGATACGCAGTATTTT. Translated, it gives CASSQLLAGNTDTQYF.

The genes are TRBV5-1 and TRBJ1-5; 7 positions agree with TRBD1. The CDR3 loop spans 16 amino acids. V shed 0 bases, J shed 3 bases, and the junction held 6 bases outside the gene matches. Looked up from germline, CDR1 is SGHRS and CDR2 is YFSETQ. As DNA, the CDR3 is TGCGCCAGCAGCTTGGACCCTGGGACAGCCAATCAGCCCCAGCATTTT. Translation gives CASSLDPGTANQPQHF.

The V call is TRBV29-1, the J call TRBJ2-5; a weak D match, TRBD2 (6 bases). The germline gives CDR1 SQVTM, CDR2 ANQGSEA. The CDR3 has 13 amino acids. The CDR3 DNA is TGCGGGGGGTGGGGGATCGCCAAGGAGACCCAGTACTTC. Protein: CGGWGIAKETQYF.

The chain recombines TRBV5-1 with TRBJ1-1, with D unclear. This CDR3 has 14 residues. Trimming stripped 0 bases from V and 1 base from J, with 7 bases between. In germline, CDR1 is SGHRS, CDR2 YFSETQ. For the CDR3, the DNA is TGCGCCAGCAGCTTGGAATCCCCGAACACTGAAGCTTTCTTT. Translation: CASSLESPNTEAFF.

This clonotype was found a few times. The chain combines TRBV11-2 with TRBJ1-2, with D possibly TRBD1 on 5 matching bases. The CDR3 has 15 residues. CDR1 is SGHAT and CDR2 is FQNNGV in the germline V gene. V gave up 4 bases and J gave up 7 bases, with 19 bases separating them. In DNA form, the CDR3 reads TGTGCCAGCAGCTCCCCTGGTGGGGGTGAGAGTGGCTACACCTTC. It is translated as CASSSPGGGESGYTF.

The sample holds a few counts of this clonotype. The V gene is TRBV3-1, the J gene TRBJ2-1; D is possibly TRBD2 (6 bases). This CDR3 is 17 amino acids long. Germline loops: CDR1 LGHDT, CDR2 YNNKEL (reference sequence). Trimming took 0 bases from V and 0 from J, leaving 12 bases between them. The CDR3 DNA reads TGTGCCAGCAGCCAAGATTACGCGGGGTCCTCCTACAATGAGCAGTTCTTC. Translated: CASSQDYAGSSYNEQFF.

This clonotype appeared a few times. This chain uses TRBV15 with TRBJ2-3; TRBD2 agrees at 8 bases. J lost 4 bases, V lost 3 bases, and 3 bases had no gene match. The CDR3 length is 14 residues. Germline V gene lookup returns CDR1 LNHNV and CDR2 YYDKDF (reference sequence). The CDR3 bases are TGTGCCACCAGCAGGGGGACTAGGCCAGATACGCAGTATTTT. Its translation is CATSRGTRPDTQYF.

The chain combines TRBV24-1 with TRBJ2-7; D gene uncertain. Germline V gene data show CDR1 as KGHDR and CDR2 as SFDVKD. V was trimmed by 2 bases and J by 4 bases, leaving 14 bases between them. This CDR3 comprises 15 residues. The CDR3, as DNA: TGTGCCACCAGTGATTCGTCTTCCGGCCCTTACGAGCAGTACGTC. Translation gives CATSDSSSGPYEQYV.

The genes are TRBV10-2 and TRBJ1-5; D unclear. Germline V gives CDR1 WSHSY, CDR2 SAAADI. The CDR3 consists of 12 residues. Trimming pared 2 bases from V and 6 bases from J, leaving 5 bases between. The CDR3 spells CASSEIGQPQHF. DNA for the CDR3: TGCGCCAGCAGTGAGATCGGTCAGCCCCAGCATTTT.

The chain uses TRBV2 and TRBJ1-2; tentatively, D is TRBD1 (6 bases). Trimming left V 7 bases short and J 8 bases short, with 20 bases between. Germline V gene data show CDR1 as SNHLY and CDR2 as FYNNEI. The CDR3 is 14 amino acids. CDR3 DNA: TGTGCCAGCACCAGGGACAACCCCAAGGGGGGCTACACCTTC. Protein product: CASTRDNPKGGYTF.

The chain is built from TRBV24-1 and TRBJ2-7, with 10 bases fitting TRBD2. This CDR3 is 16 amino acids long. The V gene end was trimmed by 3 bases and the J gene end by 4 bases; junction bases not matched to a gene: 8. CDR1 KGHDR and CDR2 SFDVKD come from the germline V gene. CDR3 region: CATSDRTGTSVYEQYV. As DNA, the CDR3 is TGTGCCACCAGTGATCGTACCGGGACTAGCGTTTACGAGCAGTACGTC.

The rearrangement links TRBV6-6 to TRBJ1-1, with D perhaps matching TRBD1 (5 bases). Per the germline V gene, CDR1 is MNHNY and CDR2 is SVGAGI (reference sequence). Trimming left V 5 bases short and J 3 bases short, with 10 bases between. The CDR3 is 13 amino acids. For the CDR3, the DNA is TGTGCCAGCAGTACCGAAGGGGACACTGAAGCTTTCTTT. Translating it yields CASSTEGDTEAFF.

This clonotype was found a few times. The chain recombines TRBV12-3 or TRBV12-4 with TRBJ1-1; possible D gene TRBD1, 6 bases. Trimming took off 7 bases at V and 1 base at J, with 10 bases between the two ends. This CDR3 region has 13 residues. The CDR3 DNA reads as TGTGCCAGCAACAACAGGGAGAACACTGAAGCTTTCTTT. Protein sequence: CASNNRENTEAFF.

The chain combines TRBV24-1 with TRBJ2-5; the D is unclear. Germline CDR1 reads KGHDR; CDR2 reads SFDVKD. V was pared by 5 bases and J by 1 base, with 13 bases between. CDR3 size: 15 residues. CDR3 DNA: TGTGCCACCAGTGTCGTCGACCTATTCCAAGAGACCCAGTACTTC. This encodes CATSVVDLFQETQYF.

This clonotype was found a few times. V usage is TRBV20-1 and J usage is TRBJ1-4; 9 bases agree with TRBD1. V trimming: 7 bases; J trimming: 8 bases; junction bases outside the gene matches: 11. In germline, CDR1 is DFQATT, CDR2 SNEGSKA (reference sequence). The CDR3 is 14 residues long. This CDR3 reads CSVPNRGRREKLFF. CDR3 sequence (DNA): TGCAGTGTCCCTAACAGGGGGCGCAGGGAAAAACTGTTTTTT.

The J gene is TRBJ2-3, the V gene TRBV29-1; D not resolved. Germline V lookup: CDR1 SQVTM, CDR2 ANQGSEA. This CDR3 comprises 12 residues. The V and J ends lost 3 bases and 5 bases respectively, with 9 bases between them. As DNA, the CDR3 is TGCAGCGTTGAGAGTTGGGGAGATACGCAGTATTTT. Its protein product is CSVESWGDTQYF.

The V gene is TRBV20-1, the J gene TRBJ2-2, with D possibly matching TRBD2 (5 bases). Germline lookup yields CDR1 DFQATT and CDR2 SNEGSKA (reference sequence). Between the trimmed V and J ends, which lost 6 bases and 1 base, there was a span of 15 bases. The CDR3 runs 15 residues. The CDR3 DNA reads as TGCAGTGCCCCGAGGAGGAGCCAGAACACCGGGGAGCTGTTTTTT. It specifies CSAPRRSQNTGELFF.

The rearrangement links TRBV7-2 to TRBJ2-6; TRBD1 might be the D (5 bases). Germline assignment: CDR1 SGHTA and CDR2 FQGNSA. The CDR3 is made up of 16 amino acids. Trimming took 5 bases from V and 0 from J, leaving 11 bases between them. CDR3 DNA sequence: TGTGCCAGCAGCCCAGGGTCCTCCTCTGGGGCCAACGTCCTGACTTTC. This translates into CASSPGSSSGANVLTF.

V and J are TRBV3-1 and TRBJ2-7; 10 nucleotides line up with TRBD1. Germline-derived CDR1 and CDR2 are LGHDT and YNNKEL (reference sequence). The CDR3 has 18 amino acids. Trimming took 4 bases from V and 4 from J; bases not matched to a gene: 16. CDR3 sequence: CASSLMGTGDLCLYEQYV. Here the CDR3 DNA reads TGTGCCAGCAGCCTTATGGGGACAGGGGATTTATGCTTGTACGAGCAGTACGTC.

J is TRBJ1-1 and V is TRBV6-1; D might be TRBD1 (5 bases). Trimming took 2 bases from V and 11 from J, leaving 15 bases between them. The germline CDR1 and CDR2 sequences are MNHNS and SASEGT. This CDR3 has 13 residues. The CDR3 region is CASSESWGRTAFF. As DNA, the CDR3 is TGTGCCAGCAGTGAAAGCTGGGGGAGGACGGCTTTCTTT.

The V call is TRBV18, the J call TRBJ2-1; D is unclear. Trimming took off 0 bases at V and 8 bases at J, with 11 bases between the two ends. This CDR3 contains 14 residues. CDR1 KGHSH and CDR2 LQKENI come from the germline V gene. The CDR3 nucleotides read TGTGCCAGCTCACCACCTCGGGTGGGCGATGAGCAGTTCTTC. It specifies CASSPPRVGDEQFF.

This clonotype appeared once. The chain joins TRBV7-2 to TRBJ2-7; no definite D call. Germline CDR1 and CDR2: SGHTA and FQGNSA. Trimming left V 6 bases short and J 3 bases short, with 12 bases between. There are 13 residues in the CDR3. The CDR3 here is CASSLSTVYEQYV. The CDR3 coding sequence is TGTGCCAGCAGTCTAAGTACAGTCTACGAGCAGTACGTC.

In this sample, this clonotype turned up a few times. The rearrangement links TRBV5-1 to TRBJ1-2; possible D gene TRBD1, 5 bases. CDR1 is SGHRS, CDR2 YFSETQ, per germline. V was clipped by 5 bases and J by 2 bases, with 22 bases between them. CDR3 length equals 17 residues. The CDR3 loop reads CASSAYPGTQVNYGYTF. The CDR3 coding sequence is TGCGCCAGCAGTGCGTACCCCGGGACGCAGGTGAACTATGGCTACACCTTC.

The chain carries TRBV4-1 and TRBJ2-1, with 14 bases identical to TRBD2. Germline CDR1 and CDR2: MGHRA and YSYEKL. This CDR3 contains 17 residues. J gave up 3 bases and V 4 bases, and 5 bases lay outside the gene matches. For the CDR3, the DNA is TGCGCCAGCAGCCGAGGGACTAGCGGGAGTTACTACAATGAGCAGTTCTTC. Residues: CASSRGTSGSYYNEQFF.

The chain is built from TRBV7-9 and TRBJ2-2, with D uncertain. Per the germline V gene, CDR1 is SEHNR and CDR2 is FQNEAQ (reference sequence). The V and J ends lost 4 bases and 3 bases respectively, with 12 bases between them. The CDR3 consists of 15 residues. The DNA of the CDR3 is TGTGCCAGCAGCTCACCCGGGTCCTACACCGGGGAGCTGTTTTTT. The encoded protein is CASSSPGSYTGELFF. Using reference TRBV7-9 and TRBJ2-2 for the parts outside the CDR3, the full variable domain is DTGVSQNPRHKITKRGQNVTFRCDPISEHNRLYWYRQTLGQGPEFLTYFQNEAQLEKSRLLSDRFSAERPKGSFSTLEIQRTEQGDSAMYLCASSSPGSYTGELFFGEGSRLTVL.